The T cell receptor beta chain under discussion was sequenced for a study of Graves' ophthalmopathy and Graves' hyperthyroidism. Germline V gene lookup returns CDR1 SGHTA and CDR2 FQGNSA. V was cut by 5 bases and J by 0 bases, with 11 bases left in between. This CDR3 has 14 residues. CDR3 regions of TCR beta were amplified from RNA transcripts. Second-round multiplex PCR came after first-round RT-PCR with HTBI primers. TCRdb re-derived calls from the multiplex PCR reads in MiXCR, one entry per CDR3 protein. The sample lists some 160,000 distinct CDR3 sequences, about two fifths occurring once. Establishment of the diagnosis relied upon clinical symptoms, serum thyroxine, TRAb, thyroid ultrasound and orbital computed tomography.

Sequencing was done on a sample of peripheral blood. V usage is TRBV7-2 and J usage is TRBJ2-7; weak D call: TRBD1 (5 bases). The receptor was derived from a man aged 25-45 years with Graves' ophthalmopathy. The CDR3 bases are TGTGCCAGCAGCGATACGACAGCCTCCTACGAGCAGTACTTC. Translating it yields CASSDTTASYEQYF.